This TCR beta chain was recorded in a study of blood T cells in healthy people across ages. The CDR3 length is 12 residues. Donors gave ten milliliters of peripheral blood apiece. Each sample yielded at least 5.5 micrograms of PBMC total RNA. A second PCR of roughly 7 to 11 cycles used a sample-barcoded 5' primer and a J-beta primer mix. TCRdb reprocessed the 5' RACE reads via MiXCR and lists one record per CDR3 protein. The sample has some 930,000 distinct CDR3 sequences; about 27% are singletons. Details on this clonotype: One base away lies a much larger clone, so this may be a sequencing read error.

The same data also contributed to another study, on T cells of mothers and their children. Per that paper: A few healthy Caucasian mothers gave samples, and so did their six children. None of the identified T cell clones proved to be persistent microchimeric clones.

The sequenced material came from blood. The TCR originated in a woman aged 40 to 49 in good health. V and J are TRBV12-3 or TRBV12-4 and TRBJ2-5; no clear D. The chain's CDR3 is CAGRTIGETQYF. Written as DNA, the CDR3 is TGTGCCGGCAGAACGATTGGAGAGACCCAGTACTTC.